The 16 T cell receptor beta chains listed next were all sequenced from one sample in a study of blood T cell repertoires in COVID-19. The assay was immunoSEQ multiplex PCR, and TCRdb's table has in-frame clones only and misses some. The sample has some 180,000 clones; around 85% are singletons. The sequenced sample was peripheral blood. These receptor sequences come from a man in his fifties who had recovered from COVID-19.

The V gene is TRBV27, the J gene TRBJ2-7; 10 nucleotides line up with TRBD2. Trimming at V came to 2 bases and at J to 7 bases, leaving 8 bases not matched to a gene. Germline V CDR1 and CDR2: MNHEY, SMNVEV (reference sequence). This CDR3 has 15 amino acids. CDR3 protein: CASSLGLAGVREQYF. The CDR3 DNA follows: TGTGCCAGCAGTTTAGGTCTAGCGGGAGTGAGGGAGCAGTACTTC.

The V gene is TRBV9, the J gene TRBJ2-1, with D perhaps matching TRBD2 (7 bases). There are 15 residues in the CDR3. Germline V gene lookup returns CDR1 SGDLS and CDR2 YYNGEE. Trimming took 0 bases from V and 2 from J, leaving 9 bases between them. The CDR3 is CASSVGGGTYNEQFF. CDR3 sequence (DNA): TGTGCCAGCAGCGTAGGGGGGGGCACCTACAATGAGCAGTTCTTC.

This chain's CDR3 is CASSDGTLQETQYF. In DNA, the CDR3 is TGTGCCAGCAGCGACGGGACTCTCCAAGAGACCCAGTACTTC. This chain links TRBV3-1 (or the pseudogene TRBV3-2) with TRBJ2-5; tentatively, D is TRBD2 (6 bases). CDR3 length: 14 residues. V gave up 5 bases and J gave up 1 base, with 11 bases separating them. Germline lookup yields CDR1 LGHDT and CDR2 YNNKEL (reference sequence).

The chain couples TRBV19 to TRBJ2-2; 7 positions match TRBD2. The CDR3 consists of 14 residues. The J segment lost 2 bases and the V segment lost 8 bases, leaving 5 bases of the junction unmatched. From germline, CDR1 is LNHDA and CDR2 SQIVND (reference sequence). CDR3 DNA: TGTGCCAGTGGTTTAGCGGGTAACACCGGGGAGCTGTTTTTT. Protein: CASGLAGNTGELFF.

The rearrangement joins TRBV5-5 to TRBJ2-6; 9 bases agree with TRBD2. Per germline, CDR1 SGHKS and CDR2 YYEKEE (reference sequence). Trimming cost V 2 bases and J 2 bases; bases outside gene matches: 14. The CDR3 totals 20 residues. The CDR3 DNA sequence: TGTGCCAGCAGCTTATTGAGGTGCAGCGGGAGGCCGACTGGGGCCAACGTCCTGACTTTC. Protein: CASSLLRCSGRPTGANVLTF.

This chain connects TRBV9 to TRBJ2-3; 12 bases agree with TRBD2. Germline CDR1 reads SGDLS; CDR2 reads YYNGEE. The CDR3 is made up of 15 amino acids. The ends lost 3 bases at V and 3 bases at J; junction bases unmatched: 2. The CDR3 DNA reads TGTGCCAGCAGCGGGACTAGCGGGATTACAGATACGCAGTATTTT. Its translation: CASSGTSGITDTQYF. Together with reference TRBV9 and TRBJ2-3, the CDR3 gives the full variable domain: DSGVTQTPKHLITATGQRVTLRCSPRSGDLSVYWYQQSLDQGLQFLIQYYNGEERAKGNILERFSAQQFPDLHSELNLSSLELGDSALYFCASSGTSGITDTQYFGPGTRLTVL.

As DNA, the CDR3 is TGTGCCAGCAGTCAGGCATACACGCAGTATTTT. Translation: CASSQAYTQYF. The rearrangement uses TRBV12-3 or TRBV12-4 and TRBJ2-3, with D unclear. The CDR3 is made up of 11 amino acids. Trimming pared 5 bases from V and 9 bases from J, leaving 9 bases between.

Remarks on this clone: An end of the junction differs from the germline gene, which may be a read error. V is TRBV28 and J is TRBJ2-2; D possibly corresponds to TRBD1 (6 bases). The V gene's germline CDR1 is MDHEN and CDR2 SYDVKM. The length of the CDR3 is 13 residues. For the CDR3, the DNA is TGCGGTGCTTTTGGGGGCGGCCCCGGGGAGCTGTTTTTT. Protein product: CGAFGGGPGELFF.

CDR3 nucleotide sequence: TGTGCCAGCAAGACGACTAGCGGGAGTCGTGGGAATGAGCAGTTCTTC. Translating it yields CASKTTSGSRGNEQFF. The chain uses TRBV7-2 and TRBJ2-1; 12 bases align to TRBD2. The J segment lost 7 bases and the V segment lost 7 bases, leaving 11 bases of the junction unmatched. This CDR3 region has 16 residues. Germline CDR1 is SGHTA and CDR2 is FQGNSA.

This clone appeared a few times. The V and J genes are TRBV3-1 (or the pseudogene TRBV3-2) and TRBJ2-7, with a tentative D call TRBD1 (5 bases). From germline, CDR1 is LGHDT and CDR2 YNNKEL (reference sequence). The V gene lost 0 bases and the J gene lost 3 bases, with 12 bases spanning the gap. The CDR3 sequence is 15 residues long. The CDR3 sequence: CASSQDPQAFYEQYF. The CDR3 coding sequence is TGTGCCAGCAGCCAAGATCCACAGGCATTCTACGAGCAGTACTTC.

V is TRBV6-6 and J is TRBJ1-1; no reliable D call. There are 12 residues in the CDR3. Trimming left V 5 bases short and J 6 bases short, with 10 bases between. Per germline, CDR1 MNHNY and CDR2 SVGAGI (reference sequence). The DNA for the CDR3 is TGTGCCAGCAGTCTGGGAGTTCCTGAAGCTTTCTTT. Its protein is CASSLGVPEAFF.

The chain carries TRBV6-6 and TRBJ1-4, with 7 positions matching TRBD1. In germline, CDR1 is MNHNY, CDR2 SVGAGI (reference sequence). CDR3 length equals 14 residues. After removal of 9 bases from V and 4 bases from J, the junction contained 8 bases not matched to a gene. The CDR3 bases are TGTGCCAGTCGGCCGGGACAGTATAATGAAAAACTGTTTTTT. Its protein is CASRPGQYNEKLFF.

This rearrangement joins TRBV10-2 to TRBJ2-7, with D possibly matching TRBD1 (6 bases). V was trimmed by 1 base and J by 4 bases, leaving 14 bases between them. The CDR3 has 15 amino acids. The germline gives CDR1 WSHSY, CDR2 SAAADI. The DNA of the CDR3 is TGCGCCAGCAGTGAGTGGCAGGGGCTAGGGTACGAGCAGTACTTC. Translating it yields CASSEWQGLGYEQYF.

This clone occurred a few times. This chain links TRBV5-5 with TRBJ1-6, with D perhaps TRBD1 (5 bases). The CDR3 spans 15 residues. The germline CDR1 and CDR2 sequences are SGHKS and YYEKEE (reference sequence). Trimming pared 1 base from V and 8 bases from J, leaving 13 bases between. The CDR3, as DNA: TGTGCCAGCAGCTTGATTTTGGGGCAGTATTCACCCCTCCACTTT. Protein product: CASSLILGQYSPLHF.

This clone was picked up many times. This chain connects TRBV29-1 to TRBJ2-5; 12 positions agree with TRBD2. Losses at the gene ends were 5 bases for V and 9 bases for J; bases not matched to a gene: 4. The CDR3 extends over 12 amino acids. Germline V gene data show CDR1 as SQVTM and CDR2 as ANQGSEA. The DNA of the CDR3 is TGCAGCGTTTGGGCTAGCGGGAGGGCCCAGTACTTC. Translation gives CSVWASGRAQYF. Combining the CDR3 with reference TRBV29-1 and TRBJ2-5 gives the whole variable domain SAVISQKPSRDICQRGTSLTIQCQVDSQVTMMFWYRQQPGQSLTLIATANQGSEATYESGFVIDKFPISRPNLTFSTLTVSNMSPEDSSIYLCSVWASGRAQYFGPGTRLLVL.

The chain links TRBV10-3 to TRBJ2-1; 10 bases map to TRBD2. The germline V gene has CDR1 ENHRY and CDR2 SYGVKD. The CDR3 is made up of 15 amino acids. J lost 2 bases, V lost 2 bases, and 0 bases had no gene match. CDR3 DNA sequence: TGTGCCATCAGTGAGGGGACTAGCGCCTACAATGAGCAGTTCTTC. Protein: CAISEGTSAYNEQFF.